This T cell receptor (beta chain) was recovered during a study of T cell repertoires in cytomegalovirus infection. Background on the study: Recently described HLA-C-restricted plus well-studied HLA-B-restricted CMV epitopes were used. Shared public TCR beta signatures pointed to both CMV infection and a matching HLA type.

This clonotype came up a few times. The antigen remains unidentified. Study results and limitations: Totalled public TCR beta family frequency picked out people who carried CMV plus the relevant HLA.

TCRdb used MiXCR to reprocess the reads, holding one entry per CDR3 protein. Of about half a million distinct CDR3 sequences in the sample, around a third were seen once. Specimen: cultured PBMCs, collected from culture after CMV antigen stimulation. The sequence derives from a human donor in good health (CMV status not recorded). Some clones in this sample may be carry-over from other donors' samples.

CDR3 protein: CSVPILSEAFF. CDR3 nucleotides: TGCAGCGTGCCAATCTTGAGCGAAGCTTTCTTT. This chain joins TRBV29-1 and TRBJ1-1; D gene unclear. This CDR3 has 11 residues. Trimming cost V 6 bases and J 8 bases, with 13 bases left between them. CDR1 is SQVTM, CDR2 ANQGSEA, per germline.